This TCR beta chain was obtained from a study of liver allograft versus peripheral blood T cells. Study-level background: A comparison was made between T cell receptor repertoires in transplanted livers and those in recipients' peripheral blood. The study, taken as a whole, reports: Reports indicated that T cell receptor repertoires inside liver allografts differed from those in peripheral blood.

Note on this clonotype: Its specificity is not known.

The CDR3 has 15 amino acids. Germline V gene sequence: CDR1 LNHNV, CDR2 YYDKDF (reference sequence). The V segment lost 5 bases and the J segment 7 bases; nucleotides outside the gene matches: 9. TCRdb re-analysed the reads in MiXCR, keeping a single row per CDR3 protein. The sample holds about 14,000 distinct CDR3 sequences, approximately 22% seen once. The sequence derives from a human patient who had a liver transplant. Some T cells may possibly be graft donor cells. The rearrangement links TRBV15 to TRBJ1-2, with 11 bases identical to TRBD1. The CDR3 DNA sequence: TGTGCCACCAGCGGCCGGACAGGGGGCGCGGGTGGCTACACCTTC. It yields the protein CATSGRTGGAGGYTF. The complete variable domain, with remaining parts taken from reference TRBV15 and TRBJ1-2, reads DAMVIQNPRYQVTQFGKPVTLSCSQTLNHNVMYWYQQKSSQAPKLLFHYYDKDFNNEADTPDNFQSRRPNTSFCFLDIRSPGLGDTAMYLCATSGRTGGAGGYTFGSGTRLTVV.